This T cell receptor (beta chain) was captured in a study of T cell responses to AZD1222 COVID-19 vaccine. Using immunoSEQ multiplex PCR, the repertoire was profiled, and TCRdb retains in-frame clones only, with some absent. Among 99,000 or so clones, around 90% were seen once, and the ten largest hold less than 3%. A note on this clone: The target antigen is unknown.

Study-level findings and limits: It was only a handful of AZD1222 recipients who were seropositive at baseline. White British ancestry dominated among donors, who included more females, and clonal diversity was possibly underestimated. There were repertoire samples only from the period after the peak T cell response.

This CDR3 has 15 residues. The V and J ends lost 5 bases and 4 bases respectively, with 15 bases between them. CDR1 is SGHTA and CDR2 is FQGNSA in the germline V gene. The sequence derives from an adult in good health. The material sequenced was peripheral blood, taken on day 0 of AZD1222 vaccination. The chain combines TRBV7-2 with TRBJ1-3; D unresolved. The CDR3 DNA reads TGTGCCAGCAGCAAAGACAACCTTTACGGAAACACCATATATTTT. Translated, it gives CASSKDNLYGNTIYF.